A single sample gave rise to the 12 T cell receptor beta chains below, sequenced in a study of T-cell reconstitution after alpha-beta-depleted transplantation in children. A library of TCRbeta sequences, prepared with unique molecular identifiers, was generated. TCRdb reprocessed the PCR reads with MiXCR, giving one entry per CDR3 protein. Altogether around 490,000 distinct CDR3 sequences are present, approximately 10% being singletons, with the ten largest covering less than 15%. Sequencing was performed on PBMCs, mostly from graft donor cells, taken 180 days after TCRalphabeta/CD19-depleted stem cell transplant. The receptors originated from a female patient aged 2 to 10 who had a stem cell transplant for aplastic anemia, so the T cells may come from the graft donor.

V and J are TRBV27 and TRBJ2-6; D is unresolved. The CDR3 has 18 residues. Trimming took off 2 bases at V and 4 bases at J, with 18 bases between the two ends. The germline gives CDR1 MNHEY, CDR2 SMNVEV (reference sequence). The CDR3 sequence is CASSLIGPRVEGANVLTF. CDR3 bases: TGTGCCAGCAGTTTAATCGGCCCACGGGTTGAAGGGGCCAACGTCCTGACTTTC. Full variable domain (outside the CDR3, taken from reference TRBV27 and TRBJ2-6): EAQVTQNPRYLITVTGKKLTVTCSQNMNHEYMSWYRQDPGLGLRQIYYSMNVEVTDKGDVPEGYKVSRKEKRNFPLILESPSPNQTSLYFCASSLIGPRVEGANVLTFGAGSRLTVL.

This clonotype was observed a few times. J is TRBJ2-2 and V is TRBV4-2; 9 bases map to TRBD2. The CDR3 covers 17 residues. Germline V gene lookup returns CDR1 LGHNA and CDR2 YNFKEQ. V lost 1 base and J lost 1; bases outside the gene matches: 4. The CDR3 reads CASSQAKTSGNTGELFF. As DNA, the CDR3 is TGTGCCAGCAGCCAAGCGAAGACTAGCGGGAACACCGGGGAGCTGTTTTTT.

This clonotype came up once. The chain carries TRBV25-1 and TRBJ2-7; D not resolved. Trimming removed 6 bases from V and 3 bases from J, with 15 bases in between. Germline V gene data show CDR1 as MGHDK and CDR2 as SYGVNS. The CDR3 is 14 residues long. This chain's CDR3 is CASSHLDGIYEQYF. In DNA, the CDR3 is TGTGCCAGCAGCCACCTGGACGGAATCTACGAGCAGTACTTC.

This chain links TRBV27 with TRBJ2-3; the D gene could be TRBD1 or TRBD2 (7 bases each). This CDR3 is built from 15 residues. V was pared by 5 bases and J by 3 bases, with 15 bases between. Germline loops: CDR1 MNHEY, CDR2 SMNVEV (reference sequence). In DNA, the CDR3 is TGTGCCAGCAGTAAGAGACAGGGAGGGACAGATACGCAGTATTTT. It yields the protein CASSKRQGGTDTQYF.

The J gene is TRBJ1-3, the V gene TRBV5-1; D not resolved. The germline V gene encodes CDR1 SGHRS and CDR2 YFSETQ. The CDR3 is 16 amino acids. The V gene lost 4 bases and the J gene lost 0 bases, with 14 bases spanning the gap. The CDR3 loop reads CASSQSAAFSGNTIYF. The DNA for the CDR3 is TGCGCCAGCAGCCAGTCGGCGGCATTCTCTGGAAACACCATATATTTT.

V gene TRBV30 combines with J gene TRBJ2-5; D possibly corresponds to TRBD1 (6 bases). Trimming took 2 bases from V and 7 from J, leaving 14 bases between them. The germline V gene encodes CDR1 GTSNPN and CDR2 SVGIG (reference sequence). This CDR3 spans 13 amino acids. The CDR3 loop reads CAWSPAARGTQYF. CDR3 nucleotides: TGTGCCTGGAGTCCGGCGGCCAGGGGGACCCAGTACTTC. The full variable domain, its missing parts supplied by reference TRBV30 and TRBJ2-5, is SQTIHQWPATLVQPVGSPLSLECTVEGTSNPNLYWYRQAAGRGLQLLFYSVGIGQISSEVPQNLSASRPQDRQFILSSKKLLLSDSGFYLCAWSPAARGTQYFGPGTRLLVL.

This clonotype has a handful of counts. This rearrangement joins TRBV7-9 to TRBJ1-1; 7 positions match TRBD1. In germline, CDR1 is SEHNR, CDR2 FQNEAQ (reference sequence). The V gene end was trimmed by 2 bases and the J gene end by 1 base; junction bases not matched to a gene: 7. The CDR3 runs 16 residues. The CDR3: CASSLPRQGPNTEAFF. CDR3 bases: TGTGCCAGCAGCTTACCGAGACAGGGCCCGAACACTGAAGCTTTCTTT.

This clonotype was observed a handful of times. As DNA, the CDR3 is TGTGCCAGTACCCAACGAGCGGGGGCCGACACCGGGGAGCTGTTTTTT. Translating gives CASTQRAGADTGELFF. V usage is TRBV19 and J usage is TRBJ2-2; 8 nucleotides line up with TRBD2. The V gene's germline CDR1 is LNHDA and CDR2 SQIVND (reference sequence). The junction had 10 bases not matched to a gene; V was cut back by 7 bases and J by 3 bases. The CDR3 is 16 amino acids.

This clonotype was counted only a few times. The CDR3 reads CASSEWGGPGDGYTF. The CDR3 DNA follows: TGTGCCAGCAGTGAATGGGGCGGACCCGGTGATGGCTACACCTTC. This chain joins TRBV25-1 and TRBJ1-2, with a possible D match to TRBD1 (5 bases). Trimming took 1 base from V and 6 from J, leaving 15 bases between them. The germline gives CDR1 MGHDK, CDR2 SYGVNS. This CDR3 comprises 15 residues.

This clonotype was observed a handful of times. The chain couples TRBV15 to TRBJ2-4; maybe TRBD2 (5 bases). V lost 0 bases and J lost 5, with 14 bases in between. The CDR3 runs to 16 residues. CDR1 LNHNV and CDR2 YYDKDF come from the germline V gene (reference sequence). In DNA, the CDR3 is TGTGCCACCAGCAGAGACAAGGACTGGGTCCAAAACATTCAGTACTTC. Protein sequence: CATSRDKDWVQNIQYF.

On this clonotype: Just one base apart from a much larger clone, this may be a read error. This chain links TRBV18 with TRBJ2-2; tentatively, D is TRBD2 (6 bases). Germline-derived CDR1 and CDR2 are KGHSH and LQKENI. The CDR3 consists of 16 residues. Trimming pared 2 bases from V and 1 base from J, leaving 11 bases between. The CDR3 bases are TGTGCCAGCTCACCAGTACTAGCAGTGAACACCGGGGAGCTGTTTTTT. It specifies CASSPVLAVNTGELFF.

Only a few counts were recorded for this clonotype. The rearrangement uses TRBV18 and TRBJ2-7; tentatively, D is TRBD2 (6 bases). V dropped 3 bases and J dropped 3 bases, with 15 bases sitting between them. Germline CDR1 KGHSH, CDR2 LQKENI. The CDR3 is 15 residues long. The CDR3 nucleotides are TGTGCCAGCTCACCTAGCGGCCGCAAGGGCTACGAGCAGTACTTC. Protein product: CASSPSGRKGYEQYF.